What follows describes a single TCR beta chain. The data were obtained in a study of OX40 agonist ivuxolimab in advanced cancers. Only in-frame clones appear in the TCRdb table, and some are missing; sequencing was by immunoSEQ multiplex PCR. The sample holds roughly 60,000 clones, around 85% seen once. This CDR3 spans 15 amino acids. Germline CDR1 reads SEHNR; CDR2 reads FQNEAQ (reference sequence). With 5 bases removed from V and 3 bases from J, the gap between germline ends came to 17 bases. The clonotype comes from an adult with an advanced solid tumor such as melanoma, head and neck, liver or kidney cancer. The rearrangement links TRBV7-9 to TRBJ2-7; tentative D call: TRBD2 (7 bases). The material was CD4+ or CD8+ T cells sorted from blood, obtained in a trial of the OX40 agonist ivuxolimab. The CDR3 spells CASSPPGGGSYEQYF. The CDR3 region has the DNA TGTGCCAGCAGCCCCCCGGGGGGCGGGAGCTACGAGCAGTACTTC.